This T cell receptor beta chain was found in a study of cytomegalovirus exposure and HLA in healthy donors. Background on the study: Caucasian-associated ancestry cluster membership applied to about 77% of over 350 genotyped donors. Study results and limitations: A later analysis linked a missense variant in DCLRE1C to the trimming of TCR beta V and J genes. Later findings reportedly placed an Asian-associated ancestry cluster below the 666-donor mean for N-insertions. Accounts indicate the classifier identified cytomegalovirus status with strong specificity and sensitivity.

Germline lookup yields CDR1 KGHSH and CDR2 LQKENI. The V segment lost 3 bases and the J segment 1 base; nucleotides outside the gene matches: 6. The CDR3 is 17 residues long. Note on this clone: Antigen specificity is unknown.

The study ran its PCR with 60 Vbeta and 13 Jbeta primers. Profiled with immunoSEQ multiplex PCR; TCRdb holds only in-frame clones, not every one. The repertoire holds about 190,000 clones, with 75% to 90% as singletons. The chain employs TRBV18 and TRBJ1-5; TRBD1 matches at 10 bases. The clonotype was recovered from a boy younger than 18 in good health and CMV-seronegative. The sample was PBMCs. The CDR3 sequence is CASSPRGQGLSNQPQHF. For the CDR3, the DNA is TGTGCCAGCTCACCCCGGGGACAGGGGTTGAGCAATCAGCCCCAGCATTTT.